What follows describes a single T cell receptor beta chain. The specificity of this receptor is unknown. Per-nucleotide qualities are absent, and no much larger clonotype sits a single base away. To estimate absolute template abundance from read counts, synthetic TCR analog templates were spiked into each PCR. The immunoSEQ assay used bias-controlled V and J gene primers to amplify TCRbeta CDR3 regions from genomic DNA. Sequencing of rearranged TCRbeta segments was performed at approximately 20X coverage. Per the authors' processing: Clustering was used to correct sequencing errors, and CDR3s were annotated against IMGT so that V, D and J genes could be assigned. Only productive TCRbeta rearrangements were used in downstream analyses, excluding out-of-frame or stop-codon sequences. Clonality was computed as one minus Shannon entropy normalized by the log of the number of unique productive sequences. Fisher's exact test with Benjamini-Hochberg correction, at a threshold of adjusted p below 0.01, was used to find clones that differed between time points or between blood and tumor. The table comes from immuneACCESS by way of TCRdb, which keeps in-frame sequences with V and J called. Part of the clones is missing from these tables; in studies checked, under half for an unresolved V gene and the rest for unknown reasons. Clonal size and the V and J genes are those of that table, whereas D and trimming came from the DNA. The sample table records roughly 30,000 clones; about 87% of these occur just once. Less than 2% of the sample rests with the top ten.

The data derive from a study of PD-L1 blockade in urothelial cancer (dated by TCRdb to about 2017). About the investigation overall: Every patient began therapy at some point between 2013 and 2015 and was given atezolizumab 1,200 mg intravenously every 3 weeks. Twenty-five of 29 patients were males with bladder-origin urothelial cancer, and about 65% of the roughly 30 reported a prior smoking history. Patients had an ECOG performance status of 0 or 1 and had received between 0 and 3 prior chemotherapy regimens. Blood samples were analyzed at two time points: 3 weeks after treatment start (second dose) and 6 weeks after treatment start. Blood samples gave median yields of about 150,000 T cells and 82,636 unique TCRs, along with a median clonality of around 0.08. An exploratory multi-omic analysis was conducted of the somatic, immune and clinical correlates of response to PD-L1 blockade with atezolizumab in urothelial cancer. Pretreatment tumor samples, along with matched peripheral blood collected serially before and after atezolizumab treatment, underwent TCR sequencing. Progression-free survival longer than 6 months counted as durable clinical benefit, and TCR features were additionally tested against both progression-free and overall survival. Whole exome sequencing and RNA sequencing of pretreatment tumors were performed alongside TCR sequencing in the same patients. Durable clinical benefit was achieved by nine patients and was not achieved by 20 patients. Pretreatment blood TCR-seq was available for under 35 patients, at least one posttreatment blood collection was obtained for 25 or so patients, and tumor TCR-seq was available for 25 or so patients. On the study overall, not on this receptor specifically: Small sample size (n ≈ 28) and many exploratory analyses mean the results are intended to be hypothesis-generating. Patients with durable benefit showed greater expansion of tumor-associated TCR clones in peripheral blood 3 weeks after starting treatment (n ≈ 21, p = 0.022). Improved progression-free and overall survival was associated with having pretreatment peripheral blood TCR clonality below the median.

The germline V gene sets CDR1 to SGHAT and CDR2 to FQNNGV. Taken from cysteine to phenylalanine, the CDR3 has 15 residues. The entry retains the CDR3 DNA only, 45 bases that are in frame from base 1. The cohort comprised approximately 30 patients with locally advanced or metastatic urothelial carcinoma treated at Memorial Sloan Kettering on a trial protocol. Peripheral blood mononuclear cells were collected pretreatment and during treatment, at between 1 and 8 total time points per patient. The Qiagen DNeasy Blood extraction kit was used to purify genomic DNA from total PBMCs and tumor samples. Collected pretreatment and during treatment, PBMCs were isolated and stored as previously described.

This chain joins TRBV11-2 to TRBJ2-5; 10 of the junction bases match TRBD1. The assigned J gene may be wrong: the sequence end matches TRBJ2-7 better. The receptor was derived from a man between 50 and 59 years old with urothelial cancer. The sample was PBMCs, taken around atezolizumab (anti-PD-L1) treatment. CDR3 region: CASRKPGTGDFEQYF. At the DNA level, the sequence is TGTGCCAGCAGGAAACCCGGGACAGGGGATTTCGAGCAGTACTTC.